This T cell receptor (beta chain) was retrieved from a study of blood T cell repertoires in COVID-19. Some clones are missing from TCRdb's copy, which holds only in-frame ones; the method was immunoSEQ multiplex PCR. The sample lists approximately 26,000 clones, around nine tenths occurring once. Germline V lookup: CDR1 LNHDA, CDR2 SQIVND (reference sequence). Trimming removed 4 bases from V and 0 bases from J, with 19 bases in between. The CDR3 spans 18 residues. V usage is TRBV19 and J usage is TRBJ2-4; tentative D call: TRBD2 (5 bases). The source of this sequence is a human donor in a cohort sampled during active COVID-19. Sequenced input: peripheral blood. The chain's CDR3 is CASSTLPGLMTAKNIQYF. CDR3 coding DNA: TGTGCCAGTAGTACCCTACCCGGACTTATGACAGCCAAAAACATTCAGTACTTC.